This T cell receptor (beta chain) was identified during a study of CD8 T cells in Susac syndrome. Patients with stable or active relapsing-remitting disease, all of them treatment-naive, made up the multiple sclerosis controls. Bulk CD8+ and CD4+ cells came from magnetic negative isolation; CD8+ TEMRA by FACS. RNA in amounts of roughly 0.45 to 1 ug was reverse transcribed with random hexamers. Amplification of TCR beta CDR3 spanned 54 Vbeta and 13 Jbeta via immunoSEQ multiplex PCR. Via MiXCR, TCRdb re-called the immunoSEQ multiplex PCR reads, giving one row per CDR3 protein. The sample records about 300,000 distinct CDR3 sequences, 89% being singletons. Germline CDR1 is LGHNA and CDR2 is YSLEER. CDR3 length: 14 residues. The V end lost 1 base, the J end lost 7 bases, and 11 bases lay between the germline ends.

The genes are TRBV4-3 and TRBJ2-1, with D hard to call. The TCR sequence derives from a human donor with multiple sclerosis. The specimen sequenced was CD8+ T cells from PBMCs. This chain's CDR3 is CASSQGFIHNEQFF. CDR3 DNA sequence: TGCGCCAGCAGCCAAGGTTTCATCCATAATGAGCAGTTCTTC.